Following are 27 T cell receptor beta chains from one sample sequenced in a study of monozygotic twins with inflammatory bowel disease. Following a re-call of the 5' RACE reads, TCRdb has one entry per CDR3 protein and lacks DNA. The sample has about 300,000 distinct CDR3 sequences. The sequenced material came from blood. The receptors were gathered from a human donor with ulcerative colitis or Crohn's disease, or a healthy co-twin of an affected twin (not recorded which).

The CDR3 here is CASSQGFRRGVSEAFF. V is TRBV25-1 and J is TRBJ1-1; the D call of TRBD1 rests on TCRdb alone, since no DNA is present to check it. Germline CDR1 MGHDK, CDR2 SYGVNS. CDR3 size: 16 residues.

The V gene is TRBV6-2 or TRBV6-3, the J gene TRBJ1-5; the D call of TRBD1 rests on TCRdb alone, since no DNA is present to check it. Germline loops: CDR1 MNHEY, CDR2 SVGEGT. The CDR3 is 15 amino acids. CDR3 residues: CASRLGTGFNQPQHF.

V usage is TRBV5-1 and J usage is TRBJ2-2; TCRdb outputs TRBD1, but without DNA this stays unchecked. This CDR3 contains 16 residues. Germline lookup yields CDR1 SGHRS and CDR2 YFSETQ. This chain's CDR3 is CASSLGGTINTGELFF.

This sequence joins TRBV6-5 and TRBJ2-7; TCRdb's assignment of TRBD2 cannot be checked, as there is no DNA. This CDR3 has 13 amino acids. CDR1 and CDR2 from the germline V gene are MNHEY and SVGAGI. The CDR3 is CASSSGLIREQYF.

This chain uses TRBV19 with TRBJ2-7. The germline V gene has CDR1 LNHDA and CDR2 SQIVND (reference sequence). The CDR3 is 14 residues long. The CDR3 sequence: CASTPSSGSYEQYF.

The rearrangement joins TRBV6-4 to TRBJ2-6; TCRdb outputs TRBD1, but without DNA this stays unchecked. This CDR3 is 21 amino acids long. Germline assignment: CDR1 MRHNA and CDR2 SNTAGT. CDR3 sequence: CASSRQPGQGAEDSGANVLTF.

The gene calls are TRBV4-3 and TRBJ2-5; TCRdb's D gene call, TRBD1, goes unchecked for lack of DNA. The CDR3 runs 16 residues. Germline CDR1 is LGHNA and CDR2 is YSLEER. The CDR3 is CASSQDLPAAGATQYF.

The chain carries TRBV4-3 and TRBJ2-2; TCRdb's D call of TRBD1 is untestable without DNA. CDR3 size: 16 residues. Germline CDR1 is LGHNA and CDR2 is YSLEER. CDR3 in amino acids: CASSQDTQGWTGELFF.

This chain joins TRBV15 and TRBJ1-2; as DNA is missing, the TRBD1 call by TCRdb cannot be tested. In germline, CDR1 is LNHNV, CDR2 YYDKDF (reference sequence). The CDR3 covers 15 residues. This CDR3 reads CATSRGQGADYGYTF.

This chain links TRBV20-1 with TRBJ2-7. This CDR3 region has 12 residues. Germline values: CDR1 DFQATT, CDR2 SNEGSKA (reference sequence). CDR3 sequence: CSASWLVYEQYF.

This sequence joins TRBV18 and TRBJ2-7; TCRdb returns TRBD1, unconfirmable since there is no DNA. Per germline, CDR1 KGHSH and CDR2 LQKENI. This CDR3 spans 13 amino acids. The CDR3 is CASSPPTNRVIYF.

The V and J genes are TRBV12-3 or TRBV12-4 and TRBJ2-7; TCRdb gives TRBD1 as the D gene, but with no DNA this cannot be confirmed. The CDR3 runs 15 residues. The CDR3 loop is CASSPWGDRTYEQYF.

CDR3 region: CASSPQKVTEAFF. This chain uses TRBV3-1 with TRBJ1-1. Germline V gene data show CDR1 as LGHDT and CDR2 as YNNKEL (reference sequence). This CDR3 is 13 amino acids long.

The chain combines TRBV5-1 with TRBJ2-2; without DNA, the TCRdb call of TRBD1 cannot be checked. Germline V gene data show CDR1 as SGHRS and CDR2 as YFSETQ. The CDR3 spans 15 residues. The CDR3 loop is CASSEGSANTGELFF.

CDR3 sequence reads: CASSSGTSGAYEQYF. The V gene is TRBV7-9, the J gene TRBJ2-7; without DNA, the TCRdb call of TRBD2 cannot be checked. Germline V lookup: CDR1 SEHNR, CDR2 FQNEAQ (reference sequence). CDR3 length: 15 amino acids.

J is TRBJ2-7 and V is TRBV7-2. CDR1 SGHTA and CDR2 FQGNSA come from the germline V gene. The CDR3 totals 13 residues. CDR3 region: CASSLVGWYEQYF.

The V and J genes are TRBV27 and TRBJ2-7; TCRdb returns TRBD1, unconfirmable since there is no DNA. CDR3 length: 14 amino acids. Per germline, CDR1 MNHEY and CDR2 SMNVEV (reference sequence). The CDR3 spells CASSFMAGFSEQYF.

V usage is TRBV3-1 and J usage is TRBJ1-6. This CDR3 has 17 residues. Germline assignment: CDR1 LGHDT and CDR2 YNNKEL (reference sequence). This CDR3 is CASSQEVNAAYNSPLHF.

The chain is built from TRBV27 and TRBJ1-4; TCRdb designates TRBD1, a call that cannot be tested without DNA. Germline CDR1 is MNHEY and CDR2 is SMNVEV (reference sequence). The CDR3 contains 16 residues. This CDR3 reads CASISSFRDRDEKLFF.

The rearrangement uses TRBV9 and TRBJ2-1; with no DNA, the TCRdb D assignment of TRBD1 cannot be verified. CDR3 length: 15 residues. Germline values: CDR1 SGDLS, CDR2 YYNGEE. The CDR3 loop is CASSVGQGRDNEQFF.

This chain connects TRBV6-1 to TRBJ2-1; TCRdb's D gene call, TRBD2, goes unchecked for lack of DNA. This CDR3 spans 16 amino acids. Germline V gives CDR1 MNHNS, CDR2 SASEGT. This CDR3 reads CASKRVAGASGNEQFF.

The chain uses TRBV7-9 and TRBJ2-7; TCRdb's D call, TRBD2, is unchecked because there is no DNA. CDR1 is SEHNR and CDR2 is FQNEAQ in the germline V gene (reference sequence). This CDR3 region has 15 residues. CDR3 sequence reads: CASSLVGLAEYEQYF.

This chain connects TRBV7-2 to TRBJ2-5; the D call of TRBD2 rests on TCRdb alone, since no DNA is present to check it. Germline V gene lookup returns CDR1 SGHTA and CDR2 FQGNSA. The CDR3 covers 15 residues. CDR3 sequence: CASSLVAGTSRTQYF.

This chain links TRBV18 with TRBJ2-1; the D call from TCRdb, TRBD2, cannot be confirmed without DNA. Germline-derived CDR1 and CDR2 are KGHSH and LQKENI. This CDR3 is 14 amino acids long. The CDR3: CASSPAGALNEQFF.

The chain couples TRBV7-9 to TRBJ2-7. Germline V lookup: CDR1 SEHNR, CDR2 FQNEAQ (reference sequence). The length of the CDR3 is 14 residues. This CDR3 reads CASSLEPVTYEQYF. The variable domain in full, completed from reference TRBV7-9 and TRBJ2-7, reads DTGVSQNPRHKITKRGQNVTFRCDPISEHNRLYWYRQTLGQGPEFLTYFQNEAQLEKSRLLSDRFSAERPKGSFSTLEIQRTEQGDSAMYLCASSLEPVTYEQYFGPGTRLTVT.

The rearrangement joins TRBV19 to TRBJ2-3; the D call from TCRdb, TRBD2, cannot be confirmed without DNA. The CDR3 is 12 amino acids. CDR1 and CDR2 from the germline V gene are LNHDA and SQIVND (reference sequence). Here the CDR3 reads CATAGYTDTQYF.

The gene calls are TRBV28 and TRBJ2-1; TCRdb indicates TRBD1, and absent DNA this call remains unverified. Germline V gene sequence: CDR1 MDHEN, CDR2 SYDVKM. The CDR3 has 15 residues. The CDR3 sequence: CASSLPGPGVYEQFF.